The 11 T cell receptor beta chains given below trace back to one sample, sequenced in a study of PD-1 blockade in classical Hodgkin lymphoma. Each of the patients experienced relapse following autologous stem cell transplantation, and their brentuximab vedotin exposure differed. This table comes from immunoSEQ multiplex PCR, and its TCRdb copy is limited to in-frame clones, with some not included. The repertoire holds approximately 73,000 clones, 85% to 95% seen once, with 6.5% to 8% in the top ten. The specimen was peripheral blood mononuclear cells (PBMCs), collected at baseline. The receptors originated from a human donor with classical Hodgkin lymphoma.

V is TRBV5-6 and J is TRBJ2-7; possibly TRBD2 for D (5 bases). The CDR3 has 15 residues. CDR1 is SGHDT and CDR2 is YYEEEE in the germline V gene. The ends were cut back, 2 bases at V and 3 bases at J, with 15 bases in the middle. CDR3 residues: CASSFGLVGSYEQYF. CDR3 coding DNA: TGTGCCAGCAGCTTTGGACTCGTCGGTAGCTACGAGCAGTACTTC.

The chain joins TRBV11-2 to TRBJ1-3; D is uncertain. Germline CDR1 is SGHAT and CDR2 is FQNNGV. V was cut by 3 bases and J by 2 bases, with 8 bases left in between. The CDR3 is 14 amino acids. The CDR3 sequence is CASSFGQPGNTIYF. CDR3 coding DNA: TGTGCCAGCAGCTTTGGGCAGCCTGGAAACACCATATATTTT.

This chain links TRBV5-1 with TRBJ1-1; D is uncertain. Between the trimmed V and J ends, which lost 2 bases and 0 bases, there was a span of 8 bases. The CDR3 loop spans 14 amino acids. The germline V gene has CDR1 SGHRS and CDR2 YFSETQ. The chain's CDR3 is CASSFTVLNTEAFF. The CDR3 DNA reads TGCGCCAGCAGCTTTACGGTCCTGAACACTGAAGCTTTCTTT.

This chain connects TRBV5-1 to TRBJ1-2; TRBD1 matches 12 bases. Germline CDR1 SGHRS, CDR2 YFSETQ. Losses at the gene ends were 3 bases for V and 4 bases for J; bases not matched to a gene: 4. There are 15 residues in the CDR3. CDR3 sequence reads: CASSSGTGGVYGYTF. CDR3 bases: TGCGCCAGCAGCTCCGGGACAGGGGGCGTCTATGGCTACACCTTC.

Remarks on this clone: Other nucleotide sequences in the sample specify the same CDR3. CDR3 loop: CASSPSWQETQYF. Here the CDR3 DNA reads TGTGCCAGCAGCCCTAGCTGGCAAGAGACCCAGTACTTC. The rearrangement joins TRBV6-5 to TRBJ2-5; D might be TRBD2 (5 bases). The V end was cut by 6 bases, the J end by 2 bases, with 10 bases between. The CDR3 is made up of 13 amino acids. From germline, CDR1 is MNHEY and CDR2 SVGAGI.

V usage is TRBV6-1 and J usage is TRBJ2-1; TRBD1 matches 11 bases. The CDR3 extends over 15 amino acids. The germline gives CDR1 MNHNS, CDR2 SASEGT. The J segment lost 2 bases and the V segment lost 4 bases, leaving 1 base of the junction unmatched. CDR3 nucleotide sequence: TGTGCCAGCAGTGGGGACAGGGGGACCTACAATGAGCAGTTCTTC. It yields the protein CASSGDRGTYNEQFF.

CDR3 DNA sequence: TGTGCCAGCAGCCGTGCGGGGGGACCGAACACCGGGGAGCTGTTTTTT. Translation gives CASSRAGGPNTGELFF. J is TRBJ2-2 and V is TRBV7-3; 8 bases line up with TRBD2. Germline V gives CDR1 SGHTA, CDR2 FQGTGA. The CDR3 totals 16 residues. The J segment lost 0 bases and the V segment lost 5 bases, leaving 5 bases of the junction unmatched.

The chain joins TRBV20-1 to TRBJ2-3, with D possibly being TRBD2 (5 bases). V shed 6 bases and J shed 6 bases, with 10 bases lying between them. Germline V gene sequence: CDR1 DFQATT, CDR2 SNEGSKA (reference sequence). This CDR3 spans 11 amino acids. The CDR3 region has the DNA TGCAGTGCATCCGGACTGGATACGCAGTATTTT. It specifies CSASGLDTQYF.

This rearrangement joins TRBV4-3 to TRBJ2-3; possible D gene TRBD1, 5 bases. The V gene lost 3 bases and the J gene lost 2 bases, with 15 bases spanning the gap. The CDR3 length is 16 residues. CDR1 is LGHNA and CDR2 is YSLEER in the germline V gene. The CDR3 bases are TGCGCCAGCAGCCAGGGGAACAGGCTGCCCACAGATACGCAGTATTTT. Its protein product is CASSQGNRLPTDTQYF.

The chain is built from TRBV21-1 and TRBJ2-2; the D call in the table, TRBD2, was not verified against the DNA. TRBV21-1 is flagged as a pseudogene. CDR3 length equals 18 residues. The DNA for the CDR3 is TGTGCCAGCAGCATCCGGACTAGCGGGAGGGATAACACCGGGGAGCTGTTTTTT. The encoded protein is CASSIRTSGRDNTGELFF.

This clone has only one observation. The V and J genes are TRBV27 and TRBJ2-7; 7 nucleotides line up with TRBD1. The CDR3 contains 15 residues. Per germline, CDR1 MNHEY and CDR2 SMNVEV (reference sequence). V shed 6 bases and J 0 bases; nucleotides not matched to a gene: 8. CDR3 coding DNA: TGTGCCAGCAGACTACAGGGGCCGGTCTCCTACGAGCAGTACTTC. Amino acid sequence: CASRLQGPVSYEQYF.